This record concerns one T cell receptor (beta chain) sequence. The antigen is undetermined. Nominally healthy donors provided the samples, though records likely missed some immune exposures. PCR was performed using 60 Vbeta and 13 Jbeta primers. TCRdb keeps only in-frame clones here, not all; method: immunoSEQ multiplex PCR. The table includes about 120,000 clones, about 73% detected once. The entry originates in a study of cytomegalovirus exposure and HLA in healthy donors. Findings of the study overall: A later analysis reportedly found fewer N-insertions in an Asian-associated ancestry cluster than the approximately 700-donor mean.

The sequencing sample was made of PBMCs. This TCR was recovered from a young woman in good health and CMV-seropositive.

CDR3 protein: CATGTGLSPLHF. The CDR3, as DNA: TGTGCAACCGGGACAGGGTTGTCACCCCTCCACTTT. The rearrangement links TRBV28 to TRBJ1-6; 9 nucleotides align to TRBD1. CDR3 length: 12 amino acids. The germline CDR1 and CDR2 sequences are MDHEN and SYDVKM.